The 24 T cell receptor beta chains below all came from one sample that was sequenced in a study of T-cell reconstitution after alpha-beta-depleted transplantation in children. Using unique molecular identifiers, the investigators prepared the TCRbeta library. TCRdb reprocessed the PCR reads with MiXCR, giving one entry per CDR3 protein. In the table there are 700,000 to 950,000 distinct CDR3 sequences, roughly 15% of which are singletons. The material was PBMCs, mostly from graft donor cells, obtained 360 days after TCRalphabeta/CD19-depleted stem cell transplant. These TCRs come from a male patient aged 10 to 17 who had a stem cell transplant for acute lymphoblastic leukemia, so the T cells may come from the graft donor.

At least ten counts were recorded for this clonotype. V and J are TRBV11-2 and TRBJ1-1, with D perhaps matching TRBD1 (5 bases). The germline gives CDR1 SGHAT, CDR2 FQNNGV. The V and J ends lost 5 bases and 7 bases respectively, with 11 bases between them. The CDR3 contains 12 residues. CDR3 region: CASSVSGGEAFF. CDR3 DNA: TGTGCCAGCAGCGTATCCGGGGGTGAAGCTTTCTTT.

The CDR3 bases are TGTGCCAGCAGTTGGGGACTAGCGGGAGACGAGCAGTACTTC. As protein: CASSWGLAGDEQYF. The genes are TRBV27 and TRBJ2-7; 14 nucleotides agree with TRBD2. This CDR3 spans 14 amino acids. Germline-derived CDR1 and CDR2 are MNHEY and SMNVEV (reference sequence). The J segment lost 5 bases and the V segment lost 4 bases, leaving 1 base of the junction unmatched.

This rearrangement joins TRBV5-1 to TRBJ2-7; 9 bases map to TRBD1. Per germline, CDR1 SGHRS and CDR2 YFSETQ. This CDR3 has 14 amino acids. Germline trimming cut 4 bases from V and 0 bases from J; bases unmatched to any gene: 2. The CDR3 DNA is TGCGCCAGCAGCAGGGACAGGGACTCCTACGAGCAGTACTTC. This codes for CASSRDRDSYEQYF.

This clonotype was observed a handful of times. The chain carries TRBV27 and TRBJ2-1; perhaps D is TRBD1 or TRBD2 (6 bases each). The CDR3 runs to 15 residues. The V end was cut by 4 bases, the J end by 8 bases, with 18 bases between. The germline V gene encodes CDR1 MNHEY and CDR2 SMNVEV (reference sequence). The CDR3 DNA is TGTGCCAGCAGTTCCTCGAAGGGGGGCGGCTATGAGCAGTTCTTC. It specifies CASSSSKGGGYEQFF.

This clonotype has a count of ten or more. The rearrangement joins TRBV20-1 to TRBJ2-2; D unresolved. V shed 4 bases and J shed 0 bases, with 3 bases lying between them. Germline CDR1 DFQATT, CDR2 SNEGSKA (reference sequence). CDR3 size: 12 residues. CDR3 sequence (DNA): TGCAGTGCTAACCCGAACACCGGGGAGCTGTTTTTT. This translates into CSANPNTGELFF.

This clonotype was observed a handful of times. The chain has TRBV10-3 and TRBJ2-1; 10 nucleotides agree with TRBD2. V trimming: 7 bases; J trimming: 7 bases; junction bases outside the gene matches: 22. Germline CDR1 and CDR2: ENHRY and SYGVKD. The CDR3 has 19 amino acids. The CDR3 DNA follows: TGTGCCATCATTACGCCCGAGAAAGCGGGAGGGTATCAAAAAAATGAGCAGTTCTTC. It specifies CAIITPEKAGGYQKNEQFF.

This chain uses TRBV4-1 with TRBJ2-7; 11 positions match TRBD2. From germline, CDR1 is MGHRA and CDR2 YSYEKL. The V and J ends lost 4 bases and 3 bases, in that order; junction bases with no gene match: 8. CDR3 length: 16 residues. CDR3 in amino acids: CASSRSSGRAHYEQYF. In DNA, the CDR3 is TGCGCCAGCAGCCGCAGTAGCGGGAGGGCCCACTACGAGCAGTACTTC.

The chain links TRBV5-1 to TRBJ2-5, with 8 bases lining up with TRBD2. The germline V gene has CDR1 SGHRS and CDR2 YFSETQ. The CDR3 is made up of 15 amino acids. Germline trimming cut 10 bases from V and 3 bases from J; bases unmatched to any gene: 14. The CDR3 bases are TGCGCCGCTCGCGGAGGCGGGGGGAGAGAAGAGACCCAGTACTTC. As protein: CAARGGGGREETQYF.

The chain carries TRBV5-8 and TRBJ1-1; D is unresolved. CDR1 and CDR2 from the germline V gene are SGHTS and YDEGEE. The V and J ends lost 4 bases and 1 base respectively, with 8 bases between them. The CDR3 consists of 13 residues. CDR3 sequence: CASSRRPNTEAFF. The CDR3 DNA reads TGTGCCAGCAGCCGACGGCCGAACACTGAAGCTTTCTTT.

The sample holds a few counts of this clonotype. The chain uses TRBV20-1 and TRBJ2-5, with a tentative D call TRBD1 (6 bases). The CDR3 runs to 14 residues. Germline CDR1 and CDR2: DFQATT and SNEGSKA (reference sequence). CDR3 sequence: CKTPTLFRGETQYF. Here the CDR3 DNA reads TGCAAGACGCCAACCTTGTTCAGGGGAGAGACCCAGTACTTC.

This clonotype was observed a handful of times. The genes are TRBV7-9 and TRBJ2-1; tentatively, D is TRBD2 (6 bases). Trimming took 6 bases from V and 10 from J, leaving 19 bases between them. Germline CDR1 and CDR2: SEHNR and FQNEAQ (reference sequence). The CDR3 runs 14 residues. The DNA of the CDR3 is TGTGCCAGCAGTTCTACCAGGCTGGCGGGGGAGCAGTTCTTC. Translation gives CASSSTRLAGEQFF.

This clonotype was seen at least ten times. The chain recombines TRBV12-3 or TRBV12-4 with TRBJ2-2, with D unresolved. Trimming removed 3 bases from V and 7 bases from J, with 6 bases in between. The CDR3 is 12 residues long. CDR3 region: CASSFHVGELFF. The CDR3 bases are TGTGCCAGCAGTTTCCACGTCGGGGAGCTGTTTTTT.

This clonotype was seen a handful of times. V and J are TRBV15 and TRBJ2-7; 8 positions match TRBD2. The V gene's germline CDR1 is LNHNV and CDR2 YYDKDF (reference sequence). V lost 5 bases and J lost 0; bases outside the gene matches: 3. The CDR3 sequence is 14 residues long. This CDR3 is CATSQSGSSYEQYF. The CDR3 bases are TGTGCCACCAGCCAGAGCGGGAGCTCCTACGAGCAGTACTTC.

This clonotype was observed a handful of times. V and J are TRBV15 and TRBJ1-2; 7 positions agree with TRBD1. The germline V gene has CDR1 LNHNV and CDR2 YYDKDF (reference sequence). V dropped 3 bases and J dropped 4; count of bases not matched to a gene: 5. The CDR3 contains 14 residues. The CDR3 DNA reads as TGTGCCACCAGCAGGAACAGGGGCCCCTATGGCTACACCTTC. Translated, it gives CATSRNRGPYGYTF. Full variable domain (outside the CDR3, taken from reference TRBV15 and TRBJ1-2): DAMVIQNPRYQVTQFGKPVTLSCSQTLNHNVMYWYQQKSSQAPKLLFHYYDKDFNNEADTPDNFQSRRPNTSFCFLDIRSPGLGDTAMYLCATSRNRGPYGYTFGSGTRLTVV.

This clonotype was detected only a few times. The chain recombines TRBV6-5 with TRBJ2-7, with D tentatively TRBD1 (5 bases). Germline CDR1 is MNHEY and CDR2 is SVGAGI. The V gene lost 0 bases and the J gene lost 11 bases, with 20 bases spanning the gap. The CDR3 length is 15 residues. The CDR3 bases are TGTGCCAGCAGTTACTCGTGGCAGGGCGCCCTTAGGGAGTACTTC. Amino acids: CASSYSWQGALREYF.

This clonotype was observed a few times. The V gene is TRBV7-9, the J gene TRBJ1-4; 7 bases line up with TRBD1. CDR1 and CDR2 (germline): SEHNR, FQNEAQ (reference sequence). Germline trimming cut 3 bases from V and 1 base from J; bases unmatched to any gene: 8. The CDR3 runs to 17 residues. The CDR3 here is CASSLGQPFKTNEKLFF. Here the CDR3 DNA reads TGTGCCAGCAGCTTGGGACAGCCCTTTAAAACTAATGAAAAACTGTTTTTT.

The rearrangement joins TRBV6-5 to TRBJ1-1; unclear D gene. V gave up 6 bases and J gave up 8 bases, with 10 bases separating them. Germline V CDR1 and CDR2: MNHEY, SVGAGI. The CDR3 is 11 residues long. In DNA form, the CDR3 reads TGTGCCAGCAGCCGTTGGGGAGAAGCTTTCTTT. This encodes CASSRWGEAFF.

This chain joins TRBV9 and TRBJ2-1, with 10 bases lining up with TRBD2. The CDR3 is made up of 18 amino acids. Germline V CDR1 and CDR2: SGDLS, YYNGEE. V shed 0 bases and J 4 bases; nucleotides not matched to a gene: 10. DNA for the CDR3: TGTGCCAGCAGCGTAGGTCAGGGTAGCGGGAGGATATACAATGAGCAGTTCTTC. Protein product: CASSVGQGSGRIYNEQFF. The entire variable domain, with the rest obtained from reference TRBV9 and TRBJ2-1, is as follows: DSGVTQTPKHLITATGQRVTLRCSPRSGDLSVYWYQQSLDQGLQFLIQYYNGEERAKGNILERFSAQQFPDLHSELNLSSLELGDSALYFCASSVGQGSGRIYNEQFFGPGTRLTVL.

This clonotype showed up just a few times. The chain combines TRBV27 with TRBJ2-1; 13 nucleotides match TRBD2. The J segment lost 7 bases and the V segment lost 5 bases, leaving 8 bases of the junction unmatched. CDR3 length: 16 amino acids. The germline gives CDR1 MNHEY, CDR2 SMNVEV (reference sequence). The CDR3: CASSGYLGLAGNEQFF. CDR3 sequence (DNA): TGTGCCAGCAGTGGATACCTGGGACTAGCGGGAAATGAGCAGTTCTTC.

The CDR3 sequence: CASRGDRGSPYYAYEQYF. CDR3 nucleotides: TGTGCCAGCAGAGGGGACAGGGGGTCCCCCTATTACGCCTACGAGCAGTACTTC. V and J are TRBV6-1 and TRBJ2-7; 11 bases are shared with TRBD1. CDR1 and CDR2 (germline): MNHNS, SASEGT. Trimming took 6 bases from V and 2 from J; bases not matched to a gene: 15. The CDR3 sequence is 18 residues long.

This clonotype was counted at least ten times. The rearrangement links TRBV21-1 to TRBJ2-2. TRBV21-1 is designated a pseudogene. This CDR3 contains 16 residues. CDR3: CASSKDWHRNTGELFF. In DNA form, the CDR3 reads TGTGCCAGCAGCAAAGATTGGCACCGGAACACCGGGGAGCTGTTTTTT.

This clonotype was picked up many times. The chain has TRBV4-1 and TRBJ1-1; tentatively, D is TRBD1 (5 bases). Germline V CDR1 and CDR2: MGHRA, YSYEKL. The V gene lost 1 base and the J gene lost 5 bases, with 17 bases spanning the gap. There are 16 residues in the CDR3. CDR3: CASSQVTARGWTEAFF. CDR3 bases: TGCGCCAGCAGCCAAGTAACGGCAAGGGGATGGACTGAAGCTTTCTTT.

The chain recombines TRBV14 with TRBJ2-7, with 7 bases lining up with TRBD2. CDR3 length equals 14 residues. The germline gives CDR1 SGHDN, CDR2 FVKESK. The junction had 6 bases not matched to a gene; V was cut back by 1 base and J by 6 bases. CDR3 in DNA: TGTGCCAGCAGCCAAGGAGCGGGATTTTCCGAGCAGTACTTC. Its protein product is CASSQGAGFSEQYF.

V is TRBV5-4 and J is TRBJ2-1, with 10 bases lining up with TRBD2. V lost 5 bases, J lost 7 bases, and 6 bases stayed unmatched. The CDR3 covers 14 residues. Germline V CDR1 and CDR2: SGHNT, YYREEE (reference sequence). DNA for the CDR3: TGTGCCAGCAGATCAGCGGGAGGGCCGAATGAGCAGTTCTTC. Protein: CASRSAGGPNEQFF.